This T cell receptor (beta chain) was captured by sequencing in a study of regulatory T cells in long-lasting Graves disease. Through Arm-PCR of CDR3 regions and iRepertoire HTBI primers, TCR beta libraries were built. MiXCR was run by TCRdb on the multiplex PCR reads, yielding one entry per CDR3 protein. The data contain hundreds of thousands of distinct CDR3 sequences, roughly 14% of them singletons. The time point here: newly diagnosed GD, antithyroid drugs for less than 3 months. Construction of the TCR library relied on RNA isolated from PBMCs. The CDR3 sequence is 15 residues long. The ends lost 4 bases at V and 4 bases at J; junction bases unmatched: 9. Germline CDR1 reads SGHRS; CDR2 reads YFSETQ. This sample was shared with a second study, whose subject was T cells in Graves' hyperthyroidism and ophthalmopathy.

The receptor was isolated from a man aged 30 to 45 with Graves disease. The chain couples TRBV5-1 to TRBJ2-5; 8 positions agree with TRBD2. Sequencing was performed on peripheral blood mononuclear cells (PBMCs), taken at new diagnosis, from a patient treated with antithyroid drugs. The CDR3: CASSIIERESETQYF. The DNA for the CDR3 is TGCGCCAGCAGCATAATTGAGCGGGAGTCAGAGACCCAGTACTTC.